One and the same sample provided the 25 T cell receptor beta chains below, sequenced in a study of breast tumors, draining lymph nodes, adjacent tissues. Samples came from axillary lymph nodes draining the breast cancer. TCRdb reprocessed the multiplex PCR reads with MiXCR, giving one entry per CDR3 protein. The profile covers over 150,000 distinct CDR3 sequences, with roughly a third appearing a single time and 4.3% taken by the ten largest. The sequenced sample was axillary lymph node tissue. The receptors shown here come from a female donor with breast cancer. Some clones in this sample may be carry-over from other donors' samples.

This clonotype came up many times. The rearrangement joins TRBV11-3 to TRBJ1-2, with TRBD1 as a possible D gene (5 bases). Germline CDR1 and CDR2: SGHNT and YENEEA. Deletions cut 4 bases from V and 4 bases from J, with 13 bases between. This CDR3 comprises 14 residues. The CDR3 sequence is CASSSKSGTYGYTF. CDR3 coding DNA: TGTGCCAGCAGCTCCAAGTCGGGGACCTATGGCTACACCTTC.

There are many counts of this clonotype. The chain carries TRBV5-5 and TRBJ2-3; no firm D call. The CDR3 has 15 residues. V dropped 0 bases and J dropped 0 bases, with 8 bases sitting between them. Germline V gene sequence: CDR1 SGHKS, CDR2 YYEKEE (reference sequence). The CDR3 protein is CASSLEAVSTDTQYF. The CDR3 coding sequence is TGTGCCAGCAGCTTGGAAGCAGTGAGCACAGATACGCAGTATTTT.

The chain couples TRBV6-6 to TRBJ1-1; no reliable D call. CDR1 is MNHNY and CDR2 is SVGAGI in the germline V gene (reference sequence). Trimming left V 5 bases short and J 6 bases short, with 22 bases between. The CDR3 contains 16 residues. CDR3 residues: CASSHPYGESVSEAFF. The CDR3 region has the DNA TGTGCCAGCAGTCACCCTTACGGGGAGTCGGTGTCTGAAGCTTTCTTT.

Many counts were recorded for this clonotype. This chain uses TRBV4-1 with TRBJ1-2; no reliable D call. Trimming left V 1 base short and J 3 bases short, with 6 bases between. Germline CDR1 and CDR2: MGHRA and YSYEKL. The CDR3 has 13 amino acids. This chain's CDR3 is CASSQGEYYGYTF. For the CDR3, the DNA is TGCGCCAGCAGCCAAGGGGAATACTATGGCTACACCTTC.

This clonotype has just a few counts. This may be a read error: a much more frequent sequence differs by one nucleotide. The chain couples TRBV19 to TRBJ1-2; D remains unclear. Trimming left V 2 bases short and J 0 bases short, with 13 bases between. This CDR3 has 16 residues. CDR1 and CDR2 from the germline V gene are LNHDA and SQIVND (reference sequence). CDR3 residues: CASSILRAESNYGYTF. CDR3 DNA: TGTGCCAGTAGTATACTTCGCGCAGAGTCTAACTATGGCTACACCTTC.

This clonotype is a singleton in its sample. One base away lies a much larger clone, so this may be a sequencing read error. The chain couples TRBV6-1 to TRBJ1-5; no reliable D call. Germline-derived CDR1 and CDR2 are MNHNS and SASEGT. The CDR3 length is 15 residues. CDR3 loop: CACSEVLQPNQPQHF. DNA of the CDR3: TGTGCCTGCAGTGAAGTATTACAACCGAATCAGCCCCAGCATTTT.

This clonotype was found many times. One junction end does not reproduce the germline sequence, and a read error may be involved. The CDR3 DNA sequence: TGTGCCAGCAGTGAGGGGGGTGCGGGAAACACCGTATATTTT. It translates to CASSEGGAGNTVYF. The genes are TRBV25-1 and TRBJ1-3; tentative D call: TRBD1 (5 bases). The germline gives CDR1 MGHDK, CDR2 SYGVNS. The CDR3 spans 14 residues.

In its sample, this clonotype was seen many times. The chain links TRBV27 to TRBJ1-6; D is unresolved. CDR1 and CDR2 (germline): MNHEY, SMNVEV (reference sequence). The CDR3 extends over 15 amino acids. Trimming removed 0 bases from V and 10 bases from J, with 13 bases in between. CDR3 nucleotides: TGTGCCAGCAGTTTATCCTTCCTGACGGGATCACCCCTCCACTTT. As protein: CASSLSFLTGSPLHF.

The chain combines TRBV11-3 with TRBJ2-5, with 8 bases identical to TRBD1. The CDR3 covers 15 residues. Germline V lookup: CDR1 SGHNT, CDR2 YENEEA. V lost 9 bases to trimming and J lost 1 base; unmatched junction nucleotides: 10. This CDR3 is CASRPGQEAQETQYF. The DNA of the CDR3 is TGTGCCAGTAGGCCGGGACAGGAGGCCCAAGAGACCCAGTACTTC.

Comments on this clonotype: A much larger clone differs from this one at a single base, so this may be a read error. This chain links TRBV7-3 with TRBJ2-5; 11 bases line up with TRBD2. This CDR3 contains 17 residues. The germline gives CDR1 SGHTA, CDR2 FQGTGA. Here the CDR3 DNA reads TGTGCCAGCAGCTTAACGTACACTAGCGGGGGCCAAGAGCCCCAGTACTTC. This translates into CASSLTYTSGGQEPQYF.

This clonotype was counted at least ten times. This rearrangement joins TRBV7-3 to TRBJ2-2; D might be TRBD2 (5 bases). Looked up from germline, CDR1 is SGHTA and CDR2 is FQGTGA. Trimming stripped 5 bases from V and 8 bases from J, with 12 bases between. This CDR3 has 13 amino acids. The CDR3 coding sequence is TGTGCCAGCAGCCCCGATCGGGAAGGGGAGCTGTTTTTT. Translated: CASSPDREGELFF.

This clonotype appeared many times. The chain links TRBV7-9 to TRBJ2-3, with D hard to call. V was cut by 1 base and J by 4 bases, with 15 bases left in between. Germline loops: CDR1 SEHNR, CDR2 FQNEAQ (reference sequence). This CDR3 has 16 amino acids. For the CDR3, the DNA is TGTGCCAGCAGCTTAGACCGGCCCCTCTCCGCAGATACGCAGTATTTT. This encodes CASSLDRPLSADTQYF.

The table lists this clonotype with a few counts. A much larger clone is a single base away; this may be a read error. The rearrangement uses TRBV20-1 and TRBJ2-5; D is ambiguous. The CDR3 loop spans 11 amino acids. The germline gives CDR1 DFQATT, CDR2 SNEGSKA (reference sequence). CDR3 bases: TGCAGTGCATCTGGGGAAGAGACCCAGTCCTTC. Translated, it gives CSASGEETQSF.

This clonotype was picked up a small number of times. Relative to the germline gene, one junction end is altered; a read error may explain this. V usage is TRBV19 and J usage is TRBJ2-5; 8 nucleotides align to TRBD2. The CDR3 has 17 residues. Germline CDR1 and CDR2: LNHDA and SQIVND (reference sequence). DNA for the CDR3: TGTGCCAGTAGTATAGTGCCTAGCGGGCTGAGCCAAGAGACCCAGTCCTTC. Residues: CASSIVPSGLSQETQSF.

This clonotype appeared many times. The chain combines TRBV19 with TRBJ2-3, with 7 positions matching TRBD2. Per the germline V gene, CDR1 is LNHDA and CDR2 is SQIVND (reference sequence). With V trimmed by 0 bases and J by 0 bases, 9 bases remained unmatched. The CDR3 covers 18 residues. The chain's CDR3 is CASSIDRSRRESTDTQYF. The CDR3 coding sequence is TGTGCCAGTAGTATAGATCGATCTCGGCGGGAGAGCACAGATACGCAGTATTTT.

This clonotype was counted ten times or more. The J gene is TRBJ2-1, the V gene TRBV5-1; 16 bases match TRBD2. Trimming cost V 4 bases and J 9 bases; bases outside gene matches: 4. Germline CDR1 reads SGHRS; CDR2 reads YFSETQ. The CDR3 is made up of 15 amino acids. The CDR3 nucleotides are TGCGCCAGCAGCGGGACTAGCGGGGGGGCCGGTGAGCAGTTCTTC. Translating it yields CASSGTSGGAGEQFF. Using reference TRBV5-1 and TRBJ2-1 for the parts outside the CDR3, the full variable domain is KAGVTQTPRYLIKTRGQQVTLSCSPISGHRSVSWYQQTPGQGLQFLFEYFSETQRNKGNFPGRFSGRQFSNSRSEMNVSTLELGDSALYLCASSGTSGGAGEQFFGPGTRLTVL.

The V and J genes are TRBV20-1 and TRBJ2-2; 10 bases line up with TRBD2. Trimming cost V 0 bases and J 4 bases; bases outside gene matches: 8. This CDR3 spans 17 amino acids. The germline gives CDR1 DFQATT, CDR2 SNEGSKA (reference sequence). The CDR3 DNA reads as TGCAGTGCTAGAGATGAAGCTACTAGCGGGGCCACCGGGGAGCTGTTTTTT. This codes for CSARDEATSGATGELFF.

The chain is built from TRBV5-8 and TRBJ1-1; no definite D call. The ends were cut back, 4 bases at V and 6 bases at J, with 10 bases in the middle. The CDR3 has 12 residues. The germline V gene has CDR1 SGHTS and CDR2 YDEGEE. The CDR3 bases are TGTGCCAGCAGCGCCGGGTGGGCTGAAGCTTTCTTT. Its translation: CASSAGWAEAFF.

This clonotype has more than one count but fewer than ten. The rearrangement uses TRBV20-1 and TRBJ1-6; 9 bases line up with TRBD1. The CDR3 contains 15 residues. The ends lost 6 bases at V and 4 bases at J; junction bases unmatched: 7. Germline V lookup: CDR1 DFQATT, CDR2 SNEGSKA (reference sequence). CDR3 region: CSAMDRGFYNSPLHF. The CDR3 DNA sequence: TGCAGTGCCATGGACAGGGGATTTTATAATTCACCCCTCCACTTT.

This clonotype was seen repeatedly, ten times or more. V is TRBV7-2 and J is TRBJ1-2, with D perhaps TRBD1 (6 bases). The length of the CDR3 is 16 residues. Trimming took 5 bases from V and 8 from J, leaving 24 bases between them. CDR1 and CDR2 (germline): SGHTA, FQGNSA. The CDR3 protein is CASSHLDIGQGLGYTF. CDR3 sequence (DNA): TGTGCCAGCAGCCACTTAGACATCGGGCAGGGGTTAGGCTACACCTTC.

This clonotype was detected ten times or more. The CDR3 bases are TGCAGTGCTAGGGACTGGCTGACCACAGATACGCAGTATTTT. Encoded protein: CSARDWLTTDTQYF. V usage is TRBV20-1 and J usage is TRBJ2-3; the D gene is possibly TRBD2 (5 bases). CDR1 is DFQATT, CDR2 SNEGSKA, per germline (reference sequence). Between the trimmed V and J ends, which lost 3 bases and 2 bases, there was a span of 12 bases. CDR3 length: 14 residues.

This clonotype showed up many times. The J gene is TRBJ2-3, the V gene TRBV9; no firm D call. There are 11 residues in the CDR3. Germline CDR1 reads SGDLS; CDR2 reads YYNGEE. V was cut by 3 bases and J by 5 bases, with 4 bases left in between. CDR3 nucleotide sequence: TGTGCCAGCAGCGGGAGAGATACGCAGTATTTT. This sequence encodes CASSGRDTQYF.

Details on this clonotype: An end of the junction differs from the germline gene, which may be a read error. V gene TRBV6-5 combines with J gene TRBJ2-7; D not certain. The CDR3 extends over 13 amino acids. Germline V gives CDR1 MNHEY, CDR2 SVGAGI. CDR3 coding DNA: TGTGCCAGCAGTCACTCGAGTGACGACGAGCAGTACTTC. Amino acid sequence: CASSHSSDDEQYF.

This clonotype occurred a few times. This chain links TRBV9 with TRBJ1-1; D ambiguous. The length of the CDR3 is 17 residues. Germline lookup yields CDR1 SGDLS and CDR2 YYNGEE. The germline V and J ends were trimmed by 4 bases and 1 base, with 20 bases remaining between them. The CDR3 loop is CASSPHPLGHGNTEAFF. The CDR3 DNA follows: TGTGCCAGCAGCCCACATCCCCTAGGTCATGGGAACACTGAAGCTTTCTTT. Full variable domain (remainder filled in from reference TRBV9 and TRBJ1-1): DSGVTQTPKHLITATGQRVTLRCSPRSGDLSVYWYQQSLDQGLQFLIQYYNGEERAKGNILERFSAQQFPDLHSELNLSSLELGDSALYFCASSPHPLGHGNTEAFFGQGTRLTVV.

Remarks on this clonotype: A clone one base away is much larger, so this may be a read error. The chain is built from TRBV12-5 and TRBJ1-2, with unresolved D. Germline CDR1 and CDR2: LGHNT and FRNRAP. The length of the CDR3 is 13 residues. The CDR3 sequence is CASGLWSHAGCTF. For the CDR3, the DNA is TGTGCTAGTGGTTTGTGGTCCCACGCGGGCTGCACCTTC.